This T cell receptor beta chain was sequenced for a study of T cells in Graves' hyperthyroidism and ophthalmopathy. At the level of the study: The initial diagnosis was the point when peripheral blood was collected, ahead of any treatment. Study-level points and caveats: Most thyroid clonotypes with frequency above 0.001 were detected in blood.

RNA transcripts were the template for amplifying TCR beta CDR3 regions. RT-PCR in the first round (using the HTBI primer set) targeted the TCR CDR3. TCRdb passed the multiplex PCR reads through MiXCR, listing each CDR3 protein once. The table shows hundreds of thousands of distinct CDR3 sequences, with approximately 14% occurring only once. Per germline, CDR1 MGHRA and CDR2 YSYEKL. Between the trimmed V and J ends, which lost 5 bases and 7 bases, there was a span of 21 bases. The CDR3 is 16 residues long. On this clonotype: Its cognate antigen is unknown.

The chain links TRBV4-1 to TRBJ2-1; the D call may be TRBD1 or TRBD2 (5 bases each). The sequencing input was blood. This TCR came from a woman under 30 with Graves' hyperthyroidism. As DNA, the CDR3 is TGCGCCAGCAGCGCCATTTACGGGGCTAATAAGAATGAGCAGTTCTTC. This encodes CASSAIYGANKNEQFF.